The clone carrying this TCR beta chain was detected only a few times. Its antigen is unknown. The sorted-subset replicate PCRs were given about 210 ng DNA, which is 30,000 to 35,000 T cell genomes. The repertoire was sequenced with immunoSEQ multiplex PCR; TCRdb's copy has only in-frame clones and lacks some. Of roughly 2,300,000 clones in the sample, 85% to 95% were seen once. V was trimmed by 7 bases and J by 7 bases, leaving 17 bases between them. Germline V gene lookup returns CDR1 MNHNY and CDR2 SVGAGI (reference sequence). The CDR3 loop spans 14 amino acids. This sample is part of a study of shared clonotypes between healthy human individuals. Study-level points and caveats: Among a handful of donors, approximately 5% of naive CD4 clonotypes were found in common.

The sequence derives from a man younger than 35 in good health. Some clones in this sample may be carry-over from other donors' samples. The chain is built from TRBV6-6 and TRBJ1-3; D ambiguous. Sample: naive CD4+ T cells from PBMCs. Subset denoted: CD45RA+ positively selected. The CDR3: CASIGGSVGNTIYF. The CDR3 nucleotides read TGTGCCAGCATAGGCGGGTCTGTAGGTAACACCATATATTTT.